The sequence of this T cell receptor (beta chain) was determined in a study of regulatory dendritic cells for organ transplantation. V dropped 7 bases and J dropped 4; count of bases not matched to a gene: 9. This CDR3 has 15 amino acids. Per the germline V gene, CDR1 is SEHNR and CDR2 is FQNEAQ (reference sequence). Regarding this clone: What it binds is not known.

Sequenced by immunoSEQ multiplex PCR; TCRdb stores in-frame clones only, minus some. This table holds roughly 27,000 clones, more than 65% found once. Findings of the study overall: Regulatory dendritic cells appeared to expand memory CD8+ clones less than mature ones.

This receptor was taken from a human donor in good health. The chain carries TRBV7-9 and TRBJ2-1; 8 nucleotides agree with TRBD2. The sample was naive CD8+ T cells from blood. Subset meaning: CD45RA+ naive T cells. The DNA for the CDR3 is TGTGCCAGCACCCCAGAGGCGGGGGGATACAATGAGCAGTTCTTC. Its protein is CASTPEAGGYNEQFF.